The present T cell receptor (beta chain) was sequenced within a study of blood T cell repertoires in COVID-19. This clone showed up just a few times. The repertoire was sequenced with immunoSEQ multiplex PCR; TCRdb's copy has only in-frame clones and lacks some. The data show around 36,000 clones, with around 83% seen just once and about 4% held by the top ten. This CDR3 spans 14 amino acids. Germline loops: CDR1 LNHDA, CDR2 SQIVND (reference sequence). V lost 3 bases and J 3 bases, leaving 11 bases between the germline ends. The source is a man in his sixties with acute or convalescent COVID-19. The J gene is TRBJ2-5, the V gene TRBV19, with D perhaps matching TRBD2 (6 bases). The source material was peripheral blood. The CDR3 is CASSMGGTKETQYF. The CDR3 DNA reads as TGTGCCAGTAGTATGGGGGGTACGAAAGAGACCCAGTACTTC.